This T cell receptor beta chain originates from a study of PD-1 blockade in classical Hodgkin lymphoma. The study's findings and limits: Reports described newly diagnosed patients as having lower baseline TCR diversity than healthy donors.

This clone was seen a single time. Its antigen is not known. CDR3 length: 15 amino acids. Germline V CDR1 and CDR2: MGHRA, YSYEKL. V lost 6 bases to trimming and J lost 0 bases, with 12 bases between them. Regarding time point: newly diagnosed, previously untreated cHL patient sample. Negative selection with magnets was how CD8+ T cells were isolated from the thawed PBMCs. Serving as comparison were PBMCs from newly diagnosed, untreated classical Hodgkin lymphoma, which were sequenced alongside the relapsed/refractory trial patients. The protocol was immunoSEQ multiplex PCR, while the TCRdb copy is restricted to in-frame clones and leaves out a portion. The table includes about 15,000 clones, about 89% detected once.

The sample taken for sequencing was CD8+ T cells from blood. The chain joins TRBV4-1 to TRBJ2-1; D is ambiguous. The sequence derives from a human donor with classical Hodgkin lymphoma. The DNA of the CDR3 is TGCGCCAGCAGTCCTCCCAGGAGCTCCTACAATGAGCAGTTCTTC. This translates into CASSPPRSSYNEQFF.